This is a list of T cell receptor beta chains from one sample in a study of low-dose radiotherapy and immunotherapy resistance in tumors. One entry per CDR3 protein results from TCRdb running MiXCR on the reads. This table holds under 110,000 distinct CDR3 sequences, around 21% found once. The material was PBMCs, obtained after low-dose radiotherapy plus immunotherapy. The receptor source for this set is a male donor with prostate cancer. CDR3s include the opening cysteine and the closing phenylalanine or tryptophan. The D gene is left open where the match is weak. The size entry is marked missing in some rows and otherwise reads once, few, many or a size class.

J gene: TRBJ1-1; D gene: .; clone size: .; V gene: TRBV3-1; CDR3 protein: CASSQERGTEAFF; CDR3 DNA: TGTGCCAGCAGCCAAGAAAGGGGGACTGAAGCTTTCTTT
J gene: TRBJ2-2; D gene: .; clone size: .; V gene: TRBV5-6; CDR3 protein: CASSLLTGNTGELFF; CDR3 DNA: TGTGCCAGCAGCTTGCTTACGGGGAACACCGGGGAGCTGTTTTTT
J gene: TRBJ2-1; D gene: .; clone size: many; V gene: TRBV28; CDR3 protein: CASSNPTGPLDNEQFF; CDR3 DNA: TGTGCCAGCAGTAACCCAACAGGGCCCCTCGACAATGAGCAGTTCTTC
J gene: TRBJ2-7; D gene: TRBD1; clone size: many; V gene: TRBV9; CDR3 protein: CASSVGQGGEQYF; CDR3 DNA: TGTGCCAGCAGCGTAGGACAGGGGGGCGAGCAGTACTTC
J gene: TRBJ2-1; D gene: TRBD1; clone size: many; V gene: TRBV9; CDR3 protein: CASSVTTGSNNEQFF; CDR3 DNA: TGTGCCAGCAGCGTAACGACAGGGTCCAACAATGAGCAGTTCTTC
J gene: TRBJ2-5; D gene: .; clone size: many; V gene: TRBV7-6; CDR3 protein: CASSARYETQYF; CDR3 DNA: TGTGCCAGCAGCGCTCGTTACGAGACCCAGTACTTC
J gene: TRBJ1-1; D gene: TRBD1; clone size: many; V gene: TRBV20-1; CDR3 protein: CSARDRGLGGDTEAFF; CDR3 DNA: TGCAGTGCTCGGGACAGGGGGCTTGGAGGGGACACTGAAGCTTTCTTT
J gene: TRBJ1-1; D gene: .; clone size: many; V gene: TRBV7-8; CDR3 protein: CASSFVMGATGTEAFF; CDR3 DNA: TGTGCCAGCAGCTTCGTTATGGGGGCGACGGGCACTGAAGCTTTCTTT
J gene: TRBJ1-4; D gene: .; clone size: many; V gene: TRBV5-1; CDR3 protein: CASSSRAANEKLFF; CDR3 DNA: TGCGCCAGCAGTAGTCGGGCGGCTAATGAAAAACTGTTTTTT
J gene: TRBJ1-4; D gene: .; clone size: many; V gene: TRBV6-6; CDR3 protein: CASKTAGGENEKLFF; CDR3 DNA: TGTGCCAGCAAGACGGCCGGGGGGGAAAATGAAAAACTGTTTTTT
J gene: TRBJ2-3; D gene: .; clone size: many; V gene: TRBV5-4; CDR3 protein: CASSLEASSTDTQYF; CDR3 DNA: TGTGCCAGCAGCTTGGAGGCATCTAGCACAGATACGCAGTATTTT
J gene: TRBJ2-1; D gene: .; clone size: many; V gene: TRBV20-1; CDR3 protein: CSAAPRGEQFF; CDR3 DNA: TGCAGTGCGGCCCCCCGGGGAGAGCAGTTCTTC
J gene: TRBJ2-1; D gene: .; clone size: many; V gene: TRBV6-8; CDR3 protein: CASSRLSDRKNEQFF; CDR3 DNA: TGTGCCAGCAGTCGACTTTCCGACAGGAAGAATGAGCAGTTCTTC
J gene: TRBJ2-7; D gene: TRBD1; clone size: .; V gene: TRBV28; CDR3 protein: CASRRRQGALREQYF; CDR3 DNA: TGTGCCAGCAGGCGAAGACAGGGCGCCCTTAGAGAGCAGTACTTC
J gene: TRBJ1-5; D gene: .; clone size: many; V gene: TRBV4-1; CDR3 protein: CASSQVGEDQPQHF; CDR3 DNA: TGCGCCAGCAGCCAAGTTGGGGAGGATCAGCCCCAGCATTTT
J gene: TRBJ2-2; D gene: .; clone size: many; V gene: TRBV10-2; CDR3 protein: CASRTGNTGELFF; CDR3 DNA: TGCGCCAGCAGGACAGGAAACACCGGGGAGCTGTTTTTT
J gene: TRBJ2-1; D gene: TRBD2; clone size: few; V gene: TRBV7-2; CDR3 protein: CASSPQLAATFF; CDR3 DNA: TGTGCCAGCAGCCCACAACTAGCGGCCACGTTCTTC
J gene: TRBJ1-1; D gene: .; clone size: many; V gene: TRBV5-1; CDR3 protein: CASSLGRGTEAFF; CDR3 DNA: TGCGCCAGCAGCTTGGGAAGGGGCACTGAAGCTTTCTTT
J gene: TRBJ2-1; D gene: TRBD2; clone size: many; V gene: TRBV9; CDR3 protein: CASSVGSGGYNEQFF; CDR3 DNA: TGTGCCAGCAGCGTAGGAAGCGGGGGGTACAATGAGCAGTTCTTC
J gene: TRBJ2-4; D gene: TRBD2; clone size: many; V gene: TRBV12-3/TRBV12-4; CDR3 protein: CASSSSGGNIQYF; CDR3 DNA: TGTGCCAGCAGTTCTAGCGGGGGAAACATTCAGTACTTC
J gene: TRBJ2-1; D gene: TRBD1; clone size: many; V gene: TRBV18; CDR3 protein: CASSRGQSGSGTNEQFF; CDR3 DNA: TGTGCCAGCTCACGGGGACAGTCGGGTTCGGGCACCAATGAGCAGTTCTTC
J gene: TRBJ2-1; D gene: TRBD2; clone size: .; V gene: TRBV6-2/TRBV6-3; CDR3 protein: CASSYSNPRGGKYNEQFF; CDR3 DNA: TGTGCCAGCAGTTACTCGAATCCGCGGGGGGGTAAATACAATGAGCAGTTCTTC
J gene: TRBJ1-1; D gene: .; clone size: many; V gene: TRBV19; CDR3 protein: CASSQRDTEAFF; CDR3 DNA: TGTGCCAGTAGTCAAAGGGACACTGAAGCTTTCTTT
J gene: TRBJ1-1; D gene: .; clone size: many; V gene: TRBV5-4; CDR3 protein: CASSLGTFEAFF; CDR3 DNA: TGTGCCAGCAGCTTGGGGACGTTCGAAGCTTTCTTT
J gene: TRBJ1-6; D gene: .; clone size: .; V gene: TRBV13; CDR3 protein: CASSFREGRSPLHF; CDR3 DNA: TGTGCCAGCAGCTTCCGGGAAGGGCGATCACCCCTCCACTTT
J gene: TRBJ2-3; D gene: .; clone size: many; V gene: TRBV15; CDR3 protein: CATSNEVRIDTDTQYF; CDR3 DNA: TGTGCCACCAGCAACGAAGTCCGAATTGACACAGATACGCAGTATTTT
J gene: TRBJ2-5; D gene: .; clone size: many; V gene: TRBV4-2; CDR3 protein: CASSQDLWETQYF; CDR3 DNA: TGTGCCAGCAGCCAAGATCTGTGGGAGACCCAGTACTTC
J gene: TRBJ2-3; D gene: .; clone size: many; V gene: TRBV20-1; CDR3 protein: CSATPHGLPADTQYF; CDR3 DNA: TGCAGTGCCACACCCCACGGGCTCCCCGCAGATACGCAGTATTTT
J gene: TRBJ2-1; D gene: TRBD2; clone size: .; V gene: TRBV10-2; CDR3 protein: CASSRSIAGGSNEQFF; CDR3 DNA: TGCGCCAGCAGTCGATCGATAGCGGGGGGGAGTAATGAGCAGTTCTTC
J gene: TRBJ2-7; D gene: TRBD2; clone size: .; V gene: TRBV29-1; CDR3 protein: CSGGRWRGDSYEQYF; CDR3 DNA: TGCAGCGGGGGTAGATGGCGGGGGGACTCCTACGAGCAGTACTTC
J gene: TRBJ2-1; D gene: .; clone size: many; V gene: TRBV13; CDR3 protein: CASSLGARGDEQFF; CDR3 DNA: TGTGCCAGCAGCTTAGGGGCTAGAGGCGATGAGCAGTTCTTC
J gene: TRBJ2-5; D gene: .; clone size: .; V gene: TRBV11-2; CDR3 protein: CASSLRRYGETQYF; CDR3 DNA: TGTGCCAGCAGCTTAAGGCGCTATGGAGAGACCCAGTACTTC
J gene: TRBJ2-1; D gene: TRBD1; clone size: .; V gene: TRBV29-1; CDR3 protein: CSYQAQGAQDEQFF; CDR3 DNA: TGCAGCTACCAGGCGCAGGGGGCGCAGGATGAGCAGTTCTTC
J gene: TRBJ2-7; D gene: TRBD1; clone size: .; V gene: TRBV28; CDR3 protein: CASSLRGRIPYEQYF; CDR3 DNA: TGTGCCAGCAGTTTAAGGGGGCGCATCCCCTACGAGCAGTACTTC
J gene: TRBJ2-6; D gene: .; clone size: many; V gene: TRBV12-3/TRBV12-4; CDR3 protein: CASIPTGPSPGANVLTF; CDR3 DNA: TGTGCCAGCATTCCCACAGGGCCCTCCCCTGGGGCCAACGTCCTGACTTTC
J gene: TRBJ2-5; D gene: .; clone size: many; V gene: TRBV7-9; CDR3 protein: CASRDSQETQYF; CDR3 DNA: TGTGCCAGCAGGGACAGCCAAGAGACCCAGTACTTC
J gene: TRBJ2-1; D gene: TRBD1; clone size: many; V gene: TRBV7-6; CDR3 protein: CASSSETGVLQYEQFF; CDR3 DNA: TGTGCCAGCAGCTCCGAAACAGGGGTCCTACAATATGAGCAGTTCTTC
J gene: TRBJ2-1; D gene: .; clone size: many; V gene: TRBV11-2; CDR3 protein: CASSVAGNEQFF; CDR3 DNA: TGTGCCAGCAGCGTAGCTGGGAATGAGCAGTTCTTC
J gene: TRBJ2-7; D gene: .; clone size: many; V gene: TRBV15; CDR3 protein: CATSRGASYEQYF; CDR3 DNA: TGTGCCACCAGCAGAGGTGCGTCCTACGAGCAGTACTTC
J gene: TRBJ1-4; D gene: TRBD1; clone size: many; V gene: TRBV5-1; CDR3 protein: CASSLADRANEKLFF; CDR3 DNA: TGCGCCAGCAGCTTGGCGGACAGGGCAAATGAAAAACTGTTTTTT
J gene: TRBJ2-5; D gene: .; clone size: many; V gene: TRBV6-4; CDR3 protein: CARRPGSRKVREETQYF; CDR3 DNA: TGTGCCAGACGTCCCGGTTCGAGAAAGGTGAGAGAAGAGACCCAGTACTTC
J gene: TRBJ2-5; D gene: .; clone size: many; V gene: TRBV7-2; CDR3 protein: CASSRGLTSETQYF; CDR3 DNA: TGTGCCAGCAGCCGAGGACTTACCTCAGAGACCCAGTACTTC
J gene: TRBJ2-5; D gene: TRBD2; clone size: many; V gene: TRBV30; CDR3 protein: CAWKLAGGSEKTQYF; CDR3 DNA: TGTGCCTGGAAGCTAGCGGGGGGTTCGGAAAAGACCCAGTACTTC
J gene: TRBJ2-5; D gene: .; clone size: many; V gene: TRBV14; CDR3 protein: CASSQEGPGWGTQYF; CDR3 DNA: TGTGCCAGCAGCCAAGAAGGCCCAGGCTGGGGGACCCAGTACTTC